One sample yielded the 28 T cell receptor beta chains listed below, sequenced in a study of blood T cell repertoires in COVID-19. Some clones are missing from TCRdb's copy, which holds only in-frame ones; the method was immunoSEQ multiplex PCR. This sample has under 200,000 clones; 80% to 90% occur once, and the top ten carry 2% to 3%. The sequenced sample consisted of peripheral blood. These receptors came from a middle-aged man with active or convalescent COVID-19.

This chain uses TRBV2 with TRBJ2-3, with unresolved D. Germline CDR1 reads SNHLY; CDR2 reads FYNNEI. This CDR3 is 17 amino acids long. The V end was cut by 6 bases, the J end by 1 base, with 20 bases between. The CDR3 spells CASSRRAPNVRTDTQYF. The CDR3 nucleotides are TGTGCCAGCAGCCGTCGAGCCCCTAATGTACGCACAGATACGCAGTATTTT.

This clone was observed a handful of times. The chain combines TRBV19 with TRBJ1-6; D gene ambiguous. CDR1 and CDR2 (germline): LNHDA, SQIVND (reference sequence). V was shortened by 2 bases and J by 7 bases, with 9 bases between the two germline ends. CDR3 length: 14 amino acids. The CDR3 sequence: CASSIKGGNSPLHF. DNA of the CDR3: TGTGCCAGTAGTATAAAGGGAGGCAATTCACCCCTCCACTTT.

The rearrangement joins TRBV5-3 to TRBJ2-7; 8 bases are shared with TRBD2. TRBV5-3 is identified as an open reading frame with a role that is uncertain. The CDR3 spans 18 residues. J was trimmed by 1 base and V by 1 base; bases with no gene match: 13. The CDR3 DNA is TGTGCCAGAAGCTTGTTTGCTTACGCGGGACTAGAGTCCTACGAGCAGTACTTC. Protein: CARSLFAYAGLESYEQYF.

CDR3 loop: CASSLTGDFHEQYF. CDR3 bases: TGTGCCAGCAGCTTGACAGGGGATTTCCACGAGCAGTACTTC. The chain employs TRBV7-2 and TRBJ2-7, with 8 bases that match TRBD1. The CDR3 covers 14 residues. The junction had 6 bases not matched to a gene; V was cut back by 3 bases and J by 5 bases. Germline V gene lookup returns CDR1 SGHTA and CDR2 FQGNSA.

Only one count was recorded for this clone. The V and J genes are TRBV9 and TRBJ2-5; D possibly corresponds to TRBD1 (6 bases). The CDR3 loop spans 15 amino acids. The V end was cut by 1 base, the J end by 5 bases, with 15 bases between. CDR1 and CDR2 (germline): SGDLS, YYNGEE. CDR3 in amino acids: CASSVQGIALETQYF. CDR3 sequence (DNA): TGTGCCAGCAGCGTACAGGGGATCGCTTTGGAGACCCAGTACTTC.

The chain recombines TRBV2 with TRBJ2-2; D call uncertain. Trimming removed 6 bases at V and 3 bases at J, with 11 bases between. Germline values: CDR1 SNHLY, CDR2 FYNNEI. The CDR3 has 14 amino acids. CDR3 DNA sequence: TGTGCCAGCAGGCTACAGAGACACACCGGGGAGCTGTTTTTT. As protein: CASRLQRHTGELFF.

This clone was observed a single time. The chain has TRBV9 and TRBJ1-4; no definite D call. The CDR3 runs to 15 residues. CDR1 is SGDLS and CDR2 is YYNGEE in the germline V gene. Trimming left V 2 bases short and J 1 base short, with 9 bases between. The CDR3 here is CASSVLAGTNEKLFF. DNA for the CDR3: TGTGCCAGCAGCGTCCTCGCAGGAACTAATGAAAAACTGTTTTTT.

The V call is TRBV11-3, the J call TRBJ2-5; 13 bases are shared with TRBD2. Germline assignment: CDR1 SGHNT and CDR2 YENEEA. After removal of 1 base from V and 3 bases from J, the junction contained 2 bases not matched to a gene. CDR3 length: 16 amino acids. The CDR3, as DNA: TGTGCCAGCAGCTTAGGAGGGACTAGCGGGGAAGAGACCCAGTACTTC. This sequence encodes CASSLGGTSGEETQYF.

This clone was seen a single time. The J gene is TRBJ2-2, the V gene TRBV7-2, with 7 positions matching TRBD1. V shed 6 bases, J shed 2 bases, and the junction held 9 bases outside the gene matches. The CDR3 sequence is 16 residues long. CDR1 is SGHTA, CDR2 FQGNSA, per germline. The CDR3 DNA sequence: TGTGCCAGCAGGGCTGGGGACAGACTCAACACCGGGGAGCTGTTTTTT. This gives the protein CASRAGDRLNTGELFF.

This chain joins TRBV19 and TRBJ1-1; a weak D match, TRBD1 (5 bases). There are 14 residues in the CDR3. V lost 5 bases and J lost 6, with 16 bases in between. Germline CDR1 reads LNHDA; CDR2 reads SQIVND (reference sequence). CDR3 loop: CASSVQRSRAEAFF. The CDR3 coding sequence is TGTGCCAGTAGTGTACAGAGGTCCAGGGCTGAAGCTTTCTTT.

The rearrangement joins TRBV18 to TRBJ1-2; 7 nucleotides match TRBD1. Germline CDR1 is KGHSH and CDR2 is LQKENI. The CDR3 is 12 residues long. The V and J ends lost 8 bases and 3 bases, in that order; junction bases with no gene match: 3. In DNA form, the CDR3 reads TGTGCCAGCACAGGGGATTACTATGGCTACACCTTC. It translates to CASTGDYYGYTF.

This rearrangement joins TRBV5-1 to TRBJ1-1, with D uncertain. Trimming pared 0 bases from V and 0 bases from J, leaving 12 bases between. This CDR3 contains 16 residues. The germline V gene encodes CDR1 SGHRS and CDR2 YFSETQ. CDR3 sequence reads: CASSLAGLSVNTEAFF. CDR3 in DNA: TGCGCCAGCAGCTTGGCCGGCCTCAGCGTGAACACTGAAGCTTTCTTT.

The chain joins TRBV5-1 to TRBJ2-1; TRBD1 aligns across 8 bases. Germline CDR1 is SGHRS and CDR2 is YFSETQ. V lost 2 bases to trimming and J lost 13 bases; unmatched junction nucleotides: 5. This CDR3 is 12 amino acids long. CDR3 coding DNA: TGCGCCAGCAGCTTAGGACAGGGCGAACAGTTCTTC. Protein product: CASSLGQGEQFF.

CDR3: CASSARDSSYEQYF. CDR3 nucleotides: TGCGCCAGCAGCGCCCGGGACAGCTCCTACGAGCAGTACTTC. The rearrangement uses TRBV4-1 and TRBJ2-7; 7 bases agree with TRBD1. The CDR3 extends over 14 amino acids. Germline-derived CDR1 and CDR2 are MGHRA and YSYEKL. With V trimmed by 5 bases and J by 0 bases, 4 bases remained unmatched.

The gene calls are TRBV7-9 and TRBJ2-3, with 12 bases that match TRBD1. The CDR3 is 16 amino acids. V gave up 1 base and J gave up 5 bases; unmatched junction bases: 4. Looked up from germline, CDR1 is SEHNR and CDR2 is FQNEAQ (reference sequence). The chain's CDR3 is CASSLDGTGGKDTQYF. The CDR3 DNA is TGTGCCAGCAGCTTAGATGGGACAGGGGGCAAAGATACGCAGTATTTT.

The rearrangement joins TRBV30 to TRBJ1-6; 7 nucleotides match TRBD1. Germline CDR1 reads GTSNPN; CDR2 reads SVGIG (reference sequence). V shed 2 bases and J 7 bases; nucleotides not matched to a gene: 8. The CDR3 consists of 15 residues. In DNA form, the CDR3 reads TGTGCCTGGAGTCTCCAATCAGGGGGGAATTCACCCCTCCACTTT. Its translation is CAWSLQSGGNSPLHF.

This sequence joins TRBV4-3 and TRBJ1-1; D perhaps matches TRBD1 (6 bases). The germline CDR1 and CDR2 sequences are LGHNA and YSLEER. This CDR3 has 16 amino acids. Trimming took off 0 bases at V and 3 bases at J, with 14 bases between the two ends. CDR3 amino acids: CASSQDPGHRDTEAFF. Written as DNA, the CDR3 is TGCGCCAGCAGCCAAGATCCGGGACACCGGGACACTGAAGCTTTCTTT.

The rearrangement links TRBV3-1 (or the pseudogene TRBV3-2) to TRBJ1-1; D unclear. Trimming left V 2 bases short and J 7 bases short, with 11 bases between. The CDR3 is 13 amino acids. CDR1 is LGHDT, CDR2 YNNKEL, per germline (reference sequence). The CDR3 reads CASSQTNRGEAFF. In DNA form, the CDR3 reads TGTGCCAGCAGCCAAACCAACCGGGGTGAAGCTTTCTTT.

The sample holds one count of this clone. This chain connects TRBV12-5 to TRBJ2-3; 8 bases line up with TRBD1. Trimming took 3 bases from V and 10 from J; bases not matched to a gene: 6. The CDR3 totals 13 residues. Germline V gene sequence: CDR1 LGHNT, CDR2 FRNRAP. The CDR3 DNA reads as TGTGCTAGTGGTTTAGCCAGGGGGCCATCGCAGTATTTT. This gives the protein CASGLARGPSQYF.

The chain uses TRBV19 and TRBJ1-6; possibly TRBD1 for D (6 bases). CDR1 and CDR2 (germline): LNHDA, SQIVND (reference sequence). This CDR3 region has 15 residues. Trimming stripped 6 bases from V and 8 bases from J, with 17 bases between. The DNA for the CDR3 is TGTGCCAGTAGGACAGGCGCGGTTGGGCATTCACCCCTCCACTTT. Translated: CASRTGAVGHSPLHF.

In DNA, the CDR3 is TGTGCCAGCAGCCCGGTGTGGGGGGCCTACGAGCAGTACTTC. Its protein product is CASSPVWGAYEQYF. The genes are TRBV14 and TRBJ2-7; D perhaps matches TRBD2 (6 bases). The germline CDR1 and CDR2 sequences are SGHDN and FVKESK. This CDR3 has 14 amino acids. Trimming pared 4 bases from V and 2 bases from J, leaving 12 bases between.

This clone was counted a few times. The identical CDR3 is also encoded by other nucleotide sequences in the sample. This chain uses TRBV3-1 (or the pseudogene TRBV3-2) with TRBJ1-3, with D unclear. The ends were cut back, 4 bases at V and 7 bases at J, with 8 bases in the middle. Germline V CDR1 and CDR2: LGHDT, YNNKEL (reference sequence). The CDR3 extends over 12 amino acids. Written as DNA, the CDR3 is TGTGCCAGCAGCCCCTCGGAGAACACCATATATTTT. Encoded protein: CASSPSENTIYF.

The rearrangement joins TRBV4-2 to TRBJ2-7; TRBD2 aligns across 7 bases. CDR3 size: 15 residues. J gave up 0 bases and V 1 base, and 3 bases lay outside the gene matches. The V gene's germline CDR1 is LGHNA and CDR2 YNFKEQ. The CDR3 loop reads CASSQGEGSSYEQYF. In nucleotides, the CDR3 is TGTGCCAGCAGCCAAGGGGAGGGGAGCTCCTACGAGCAGTACTTC.

CDR3 in amino acids: CASSSPPTGGGSGYGYTF. DNA of the CDR3: TGTGCCAGCAGCTCACCCCCGACAGGGGGAGGATCAGGGTATGGCTACACCTTC. The chain couples TRBV7-9 to TRBJ1-2; 9 nucleotides line up with TRBD1. CDR1 and CDR2 from the germline V gene are SEHNR and FQNEAQ (reference sequence). V lost 4 bases, J lost 5 bases, and 17 bases stayed unmatched. The CDR3 spans 18 residues.

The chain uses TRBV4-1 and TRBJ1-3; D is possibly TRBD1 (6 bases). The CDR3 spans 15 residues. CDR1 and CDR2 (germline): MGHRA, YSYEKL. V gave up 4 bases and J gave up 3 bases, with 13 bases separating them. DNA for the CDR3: TGCGCCAGCAGCCCTATCCAGGGGATTGGAAACACCATATATTTT. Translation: CASSPIQGIGNTIYF.

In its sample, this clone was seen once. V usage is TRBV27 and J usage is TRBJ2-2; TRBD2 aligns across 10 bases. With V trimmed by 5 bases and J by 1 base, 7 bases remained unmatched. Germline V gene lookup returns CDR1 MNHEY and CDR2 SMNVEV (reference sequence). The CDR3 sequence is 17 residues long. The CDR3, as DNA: TGTGCCAGCAGTGCCCGGCGACTAGCGGGGAACACCGGGGAGCTGTTTTTT. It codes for CASSARRLAGNTGELFF.

The CDR3, as DNA: TGTGCCAGCAGAATTGACCGCGGCTCTGGAAACACCATATATTTT. It is translated as CASRIDRGSGNTIYF. This chain joins TRBV2 and TRBJ1-3; D ambiguous. With 6 bases removed from V and 0 bases from J, the gap between germline ends came to 12 bases. Germline-derived CDR1 and CDR2 are SNHLY and FYNNEI. CDR3 length: 15 amino acids. Full variable domain (rest looked up from reference TRBV2 and TRBJ1-3): EPEVTQTPSHQVTQMGQEVILRCVPISNHLYFYWYRQILGQKVEFLVSFYNNEISEKSEIFDDQFSVERPDGSNFTLKIRSTKLEDSAMYFCASRIDRGSGNTIYFGEGSWLTVV.

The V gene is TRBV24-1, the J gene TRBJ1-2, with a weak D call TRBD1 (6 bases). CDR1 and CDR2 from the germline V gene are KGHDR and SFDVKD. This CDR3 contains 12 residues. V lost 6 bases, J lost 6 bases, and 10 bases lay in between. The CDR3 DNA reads TGTGCCACCAGTAAGGGGGTCGATGGCTACACCTTC. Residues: CATSKGVDGYTF.